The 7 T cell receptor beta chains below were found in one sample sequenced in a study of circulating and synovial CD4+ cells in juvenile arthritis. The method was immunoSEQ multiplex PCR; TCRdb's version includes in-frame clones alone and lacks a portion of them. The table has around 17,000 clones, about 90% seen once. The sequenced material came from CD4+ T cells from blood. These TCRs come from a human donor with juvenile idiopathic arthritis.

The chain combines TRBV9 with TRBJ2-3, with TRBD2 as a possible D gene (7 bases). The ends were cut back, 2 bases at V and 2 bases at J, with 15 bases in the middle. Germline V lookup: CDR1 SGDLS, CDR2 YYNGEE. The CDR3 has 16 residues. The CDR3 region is CASSVLGGLSTDTQYF. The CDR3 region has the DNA TGTGCCAGCAGCGTTCTAGGGGGACTATCCACAGATACGCAGTATTTT.

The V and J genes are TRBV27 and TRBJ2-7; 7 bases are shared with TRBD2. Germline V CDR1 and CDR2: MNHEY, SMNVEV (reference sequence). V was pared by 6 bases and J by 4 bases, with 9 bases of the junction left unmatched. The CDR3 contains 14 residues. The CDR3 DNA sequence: TGTGCCAGCAGGCCATCGGGAGGACCTTACGAGCAGTACTTC. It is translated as CASRPSGGPYEQYF.

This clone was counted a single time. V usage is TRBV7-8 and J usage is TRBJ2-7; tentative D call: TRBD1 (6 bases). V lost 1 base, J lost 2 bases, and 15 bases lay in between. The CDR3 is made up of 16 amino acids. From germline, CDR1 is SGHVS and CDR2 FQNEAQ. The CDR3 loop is CASSLVGGRGAYEQYF. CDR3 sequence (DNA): TGTGCCAGCAGCTTAGTTGGGGGCAGGGGAGCCTACGAGCAGTACTTC.

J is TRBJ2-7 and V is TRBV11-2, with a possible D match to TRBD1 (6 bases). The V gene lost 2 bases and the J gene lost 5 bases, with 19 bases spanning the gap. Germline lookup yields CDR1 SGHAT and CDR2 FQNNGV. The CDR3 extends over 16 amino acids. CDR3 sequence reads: CASSLLGHRVGHEQYF. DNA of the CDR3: TGTGCCAGCAGCTTACTCGGTCACAGGGTCGGCCACGAGCAGTACTTC.

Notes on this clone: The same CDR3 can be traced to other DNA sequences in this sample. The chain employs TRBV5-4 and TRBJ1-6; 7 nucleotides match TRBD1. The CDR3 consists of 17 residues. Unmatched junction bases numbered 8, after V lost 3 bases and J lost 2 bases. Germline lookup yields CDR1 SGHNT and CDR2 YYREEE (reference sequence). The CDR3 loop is CASSSGQEATYNSPLHF. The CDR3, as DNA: TGTGCCAGCAGCTCAGGACAGGAGGCTACCTATAATTCACCCCTCCACTTT.

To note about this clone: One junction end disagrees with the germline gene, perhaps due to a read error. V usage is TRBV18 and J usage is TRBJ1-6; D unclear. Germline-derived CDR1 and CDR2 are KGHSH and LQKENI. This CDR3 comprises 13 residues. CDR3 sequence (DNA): TGTGCCAGCTCACCGAGGTCGGGAGAAGGGAAGGACTTT. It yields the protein CASSPRSGEGKDF.

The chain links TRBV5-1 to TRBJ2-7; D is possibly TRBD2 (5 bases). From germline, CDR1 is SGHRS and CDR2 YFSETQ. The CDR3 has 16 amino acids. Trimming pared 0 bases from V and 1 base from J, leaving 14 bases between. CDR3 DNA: TGCGCCAGCAGCTTGGGCGGACTGACCGCTTCCTACGAGCAGTACTTC. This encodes CASSLGGLTASYEQYF. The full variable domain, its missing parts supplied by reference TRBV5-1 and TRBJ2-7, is KAGVTQTPRYLIKTRGQQVTLSCSPISGHRSVSWYQQTPGQGLQFLFEYFSETQRNKGNFPGRFSGRQFSNSRSEMNVSTLELGDSALYLCASSLGGLTASYEQYFGPGTRLTVT.